Listed here are 31 T cell receptor beta chains from one sample, sequenced in a study of OX40 agonist ivuxolimab in advanced cancers. Sequenced by immunoSEQ multiplex PCR; TCRdb stores in-frame clones only, minus some. Here the sample spans 60,000 to 80,000 clones, 65% to 90% being singletons. Sequenced here: CD4+ or CD8+ T cells sorted from blood, sampled in a trial of the OX40 agonist ivuxolimab. Receptors were obtained from an adult with an advanced solid tumor such as melanoma, head and neck, liver or kidney cancer.

The rearrangement uses TRBV5-4 and TRBJ2-3; no clear D. The V end lost 4 bases, the J end lost 1 base, and 7 bases lay between the germline ends. Per the germline V gene, CDR1 is SGHNT and CDR2 is YYREEE (reference sequence). The CDR3 contains 13 residues. The CDR3 DNA reads as TGTGCCAGCAGCCAGGAGCGCACAGATACGCAGTATTTT. Translated: CASSQERTDTQYF.

The J gene is TRBJ1-1, the V gene TRBV29-1; 9 bases are a match to TRBD1. J was trimmed by 1 base and V by 7 bases; bases with no gene match: 4. The CDR3 is 13 residues long. Germline assignment: CDR1 SQVTM and CDR2 ANQGSEA. In DNA form, the CDR3 reads TGCAGCGGTGGACAGGGGCCGAACACTGAAGCTTTCTTT. As protein: CSGGQGPNTEAFF.

This rearrangement joins TRBV18 to TRBJ1-1; 10 bases map to TRBD1. In germline, CDR1 is KGHSH, CDR2 LQKENI. The CDR3 contains 17 residues. V shed 2 bases, J shed 6 bases, and the junction held 12 bases outside the gene matches. In nucleotides, the CDR3 is TGTGCCAGCTCACCATACAGGACAGGGGGGAGAGTTGCTGAAGCTTTCTTT. It yields the protein CASSPYRTGGRVAEAFF.

V gene TRBV14 combines with J gene TRBJ2-7; 10 bases are a match to TRBD2. The J segment lost 12 bases and the V segment lost 3 bases, leaving 5 bases of the junction unmatched. Germline CDR1 reads SGHDN; CDR2 reads FVKESK. The CDR3 consists of 12 residues. CDR3 protein: CASSQSGGVRYF. The CDR3 DNA follows: TGTGCCAGCAGCCAGAGCGGGGGGGTTCGGTACTTC.

This clone was counted a single time. The rearrangement links TRBV28 to TRBJ1-5; D call uncertain. The germline V gene encodes CDR1 MDHEN and CDR2 SYDVKM. This CDR3 is 11 amino acids long. Trimming pared 4 bases from V and 5 bases from J, leaving 3 bases between. The CDR3 loop is CASSSYQPQHF. DNA of the CDR3: TGTGCCAGCAGTTCATATCAGCCCCAGCATTTT. Full variable domain (remainder filled in from reference TRBV28 and TRBJ1-5): DVKVTQSSRYLVKRTGEKVFLECVQDMDHENMFWYRQDPGLGLRLIYFSYDVKMKEKGDIPEGYSVSREKKERFSLILESASTNQTSMYLCASSSYQPQHFGDGTRLSIL.

The chain combines TRBV5-6 with TRBJ2-7; 10 bases agree with TRBD2. The junction had 3 bases not matched to a gene; V was cut back by 2 bases and J by 1 base. The CDR3 extends over 15 amino acids. Germline lookup yields CDR1 SGHDT and CDR2 YYEEEE. This CDR3 reads CASSFGLAESYEQYF. CDR3 DNA: TGTGCCAGCAGCTTCGGACTAGCGGAATCCTACGAGCAGTACTTC.

The rearrangement uses TRBV19 and TRBJ2-7; 9 nucleotides match TRBD2. J gave up 4 bases and V 2 bases, and 6 bases lay outside the gene matches. Germline CDR1 LNHDA, CDR2 SQIVND (reference sequence). This CDR3 spans 15 amino acids. CDR3 sequence (DNA): TGTGCCAGTAGTATAACGTCTAGCGGGACTTACGAGCAGTACTTC. The encoded protein is CASSITSSGTYEQYF.

This clone has more than one count but fewer than ten. The V and J genes are TRBV19 and TRBJ2-7; 7 bases map to TRBD2. Germline CDR1 is LNHDA and CDR2 is SQIVND (reference sequence). CDR3 size: 16 residues. Trimming removed 3 bases from V and 2 bases from J; junction bases left unmatched: 10. In DNA, the CDR3 is TGTGCCAGTAGTATCCTCCCCCGGGGGGATACCTACGAGCAGTACTTC. This sequence encodes CASSILPRGDTYEQYF.

For the CDR3, the DNA is TGTGCCTCGTGGCCCGGGGGGGCGCAAAGTCAGCCCCAGCATTTT. It translates to CASWPGGAQSQPQHF. The V call is TRBV10-3, the J call TRBJ1-5; TRBD1 might be the D (6 bases). V lost 11 bases and J lost 6, with 23 bases in between. The CDR3 covers 15 residues. Germline CDR1 ENHRY, CDR2 SYGVKD.

The chain combines TRBV6-1 with TRBJ1-2; 9 nucleotides line up with TRBD1. This CDR3 spans 14 amino acids. V shed 5 bases and J 4 bases; nucleotides not matched to a gene: 5. The V gene's germline CDR1 is MNHNS and CDR2 SASEGT. Written as DNA, the CDR3 is TGTGCCAGCAGTCGGGACAGGGAGACCTATGGCTACACCTTC. Translation gives CASSRDRETYGYTF.

The genes are TRBV28 and TRBJ1-1; D is undetermined. Trimming stripped 4 bases from V and 7 bases from J, with 10 bases between. The CDR3 spans 12 residues. Germline CDR1 is MDHEN and CDR2 is SYDVKM. CDR3: CASSSQRVEAFF. The CDR3, as DNA: TGTGCCAGCAGTTCGCAGAGGGTTGAAGCTTTCTTT.

The genes are TRBV28 and TRBJ1-2; a weak D match, TRBD1 (5 bases). Germline V CDR1 and CDR2: MDHEN, SYDVKM. The CDR3 runs 13 residues. V lost 7 bases to trimming and J lost 4 bases, with 13 bases between them. Here the CDR3 DNA reads TGTGCCAGCATCGCGGGACGGGGCTATGGCTACACCTTC. Translation: CASIAGRGYGYTF.

The J gene is TRBJ2-7, the V gene TRBV10-2, with 13 bases lining up with TRBD2. After removal of 6 bases from V and 5 bases from J, the junction contained 4 bases not matched to a gene. The CDR3 spans 14 residues. Germline loops: CDR1 WSHSY, CDR2 SAAADI. CDR3 DNA: TGCGCCAGCAGGTCCGGGACTAGCGGGAACGAGCAGTACTTC. As protein: CASRSGTSGNEQYF.

This clone occurred a few times. The chain is built from TRBV20-1 and TRBJ2-1; the D gene is possibly TRBD2 (5 bases). CDR3 length: 11 amino acids. V lost 3 bases and J 10 bases, leaving 10 bases between the germline ends. Germline loops: CDR1 DFQATT, CDR2 SNEGSKA (reference sequence). For the CDR3, the DNA is TGCAGTGCTAGTGATGGAGGCGAGCAGTTCTTC. It specifies CSASDGGEQFF.

This chain links TRBV28 with TRBJ2-7, with a possible D match to TRBD1 (6 bases). The CDR3 is 13 amino acids. CDR1 and CDR2 from the germline V gene are MDHEN and SYDVKM. The CDR3, as DNA: TGTGCTGCCTGGGGGCCCCTATCCTACGAGCAGTACTTC. This codes for CAAWGPLSYEQYF.

This rearrangement joins TRBV4-1 to TRBJ1-5; D is perhaps TRBD1 (5 bases). Germline V lookup: CDR1 MGHRA, CDR2 YSYEKL. V shed 0 bases and J shed 1 base, with 10 bases lying between them. The CDR3 covers 16 residues. The CDR3 DNA follows: TGCGCCAGCAGCCAAGAAGGGACTAAAAGCAATCAGCCCCAGCATTTT. Translated: CASSQEGTKSNQPQHF.

The rearrangement links TRBV5-1 to TRBJ2-1, with TRBD2 matching over 8 bases. After removal of 7 bases from V and 8 bases from J, the junction contained 11 bases not matched to a gene. The germline V gene has CDR1 SGHRS and CDR2 YFSETQ. The CDR3 is 14 amino acids. The CDR3 DNA sequence: TGCGCCAGCGCCTGGAGCGGGAGAAGGGATGAGCAGTTCTTC. Residues: CASAWSGRRDEQFF. Full variable domain (remainder filled in from reference TRBV5-1 and TRBJ2-1): KAGVTQTPRYLIKTRGQQVTLSCSPISGHRSVSWYQQTPGQGLQFLFEYFSETQRNKGNFPGRFSGRQFSNSRSEMNVSTLELGDSALYLCASAWSGRRDEQFFGPGTRLTVL.

This clone was counted a few times. CDR3 sequence (DNA): TGTGCCAGCGGTCGGGGCACCATGAACACTGAAGCTTTCTTT. It encodes CASGRGTMNTEAFF. This chain links TRBV27 with TRBJ1-1, with D perhaps matching TRBD1 (5 bases). Deletions cut 8 bases from V and 0 bases from J, with 13 bases between. Germline assignment: CDR1 MNHEY and CDR2 SMNVEV (reference sequence). The CDR3 spans 14 residues.

The V call is TRBV29-1, the J call TRBJ1-2; 9 bases map to TRBD1. The CDR3 is 14 residues long. With 4 bases clipped from V and 5 bases from J, the junction kept 8 bases outside the gene matches. Per the germline V gene, CDR1 is SQVTM and CDR2 is ANQGSEA. The CDR3 spells CSVVGHRGLYGYTF. The CDR3 DNA reads as TGCAGCGTTGTTGGACACAGGGGGCTGTATGGCTACACCTTC.

This chain uses TRBV4-1 with TRBJ2-7, with D maybe TRBD2 (5 bases). V shed 4 bases and J shed 1 base, with 14 bases lying between them. CDR1 is MGHRA and CDR2 is YSYEKL in the germline V gene. The CDR3 covers 15 residues. CDR3 in DNA: TGCGCCAGCAGCCCTCTACTAGACCTGTCCTACGAGCAGTACTTC. Amino acid sequence: CASSPLLDLSYEQYF.

Remarks on this clone: Germline and junction disagree at one end, which may indicate a read error. The CDR3 reads CANSLDGTGAYEQYF. For the CDR3, the DNA is TGTGCCAACAGCTTAGATGGGACAGGTGCATACGAGCAGTACTTC. J is TRBJ2-7 and V is TRBV7-2; 8 bases fit TRBD1. The germline V gene encodes CDR1 SGHTA and CDR2 FQGNSA. This CDR3 region has 15 residues.

The J gene is TRBJ2-7, the V gene TRBV27; 9 positions agree with TRBD1. The CDR3 extends over 14 amino acids. Germline loops: CDR1 MNHEY, CDR2 SMNVEV (reference sequence). J was trimmed by 1 base and V by 5 bases; bases with no gene match: 3. The CDR3 region is CASSLGTGSYEQYF. The CDR3 region has the DNA TGTGCCAGCAGTCTCGGGACAGGGTCCTACGAGCAGTACTTC.

This clone was detected a few times. The CDR3 coding sequence is TGTGCCAGCAGCAGGGGCTCAAGCGGGAGAAGGGGTGAGCAGTTCTTC. Translating it yields CASSRGSSGRRGEQFF. V and J are TRBV7-9 and TRBJ2-1, with TRBD2 identical over 8 bases. The V segment lost 5 bases and the J segment 9 bases; nucleotides outside the gene matches: 15. Germline CDR1 reads SEHNR; CDR2 reads FQNEAQ (reference sequence). The CDR3 has 16 residues.

The rearrangement uses TRBV5-6 and TRBJ2-7; TRBD1 matches 7 bases. Germline CDR1 is SGHDT and CDR2 is YYEEEE. The CDR3 loop spans 14 amino acids. J lost 2 bases, V lost 0 bases, and 2 bases had no gene match. CDR3 protein: CASSLGQGAYEQYF. The DNA of the CDR3 is TGTGCCAGCAGCTTGGGGCAGGGGGCCTACGAGCAGTACTTC. Full variable domain (missing parts from reference TRBV5-6 and TRBJ2-7): DAGVTQSPTHLIKTRGQQVTLRCSPKSGHDTVSWYQQALGQGPQFIFQYYEEEERQRGNFPDRFSGHQFPNYSSELNVNALLLGDSALYLCASSLGQGAYEQYFGPGTRLTVT.

As DNA, the CDR3 is TGTGCCAGCAGAACCGACAGTCTCAATGAGCAGTTCTTC. It specifies CASRTDSLNEQFF. The genes are TRBV2 and TRBJ2-1; TRBD1 might be the D (5 bases). Germline loops: CDR1 SNHLY, CDR2 FYNNEI. CDR3 length equals 13 residues. V was trimmed by 6 bases and J by 6 bases, leaving 12 bases between them.

The V and J genes are TRBV6-6 and TRBJ2-7; D is undetermined. The CDR3 length is 13 residues. Germline V lookup: CDR1 MNHNY, CDR2 SVGAGI (reference sequence). V was pared by 4 bases and J by 0 bases, with 7 bases between. Here the CDR3 DNA reads TGTGCCAGCAGTTTCTCCGTCTCCTACGAGCAGTACTTC. Translation gives CASSFSVSYEQYF.

On this clone: An end of the junction differs from the germline gene, which may be a read error. This chain joins TRBV6-6 and TRBJ2-4; TRBD1 might be the D (6 bases). CDR1 and CDR2 from the germline V gene are MNHNY and SVGAGI (reference sequence). The CDR3 is 12 residues long. The CDR3 sequence is CASSTTGSVSVF. CDR3 in DNA: TGTGCCAGCAGTACCACAGGGTCGGTGTCAGTCTTC.

The chain joins TRBV6-1 to TRBJ1-1, with D unclear. The V end was cut by 1 base, the J end by 1 base, with 13 bases between. The CDR3 totals 16 residues. Germline V gives CDR1 MNHNS, CDR2 SASEGT. CDR3 nucleotides: TGTGCCAGCAGTGAAGGTCCCAATAAGGGGAACACTGAAGCTTTCTTT. The encoded protein is CASSEGPNKGNTEAFF.

The V and J genes are TRBV18 and TRBJ1-5, with a tentative D call TRBD1 (5 bases). The germline CDR1 and CDR2 sequences are KGHSH and LQKENI. Trimming shortened V by 3 bases and J by 3 bases, and 12 bases separated the two germline ends. This CDR3 region has 15 residues. The CDR3 sequence: CASSPMAGLNQPQHF. CDR3 bases: TGTGCCAGCTCACCCATGGCGGGACTCAATCAGCCCCAGCATTTT.

The gene calls are TRBV7-8 and TRBJ2-3, with 7 bases fitting TRBD2. V lost 1 base to trimming and J lost 0 bases; unmatched junction nucleotides: 16. The germline V gene has CDR1 SGHVS and CDR2 FQNEAQ. The CDR3 is 20 amino acids. The CDR3 loop is CASSLVGFGLAEPSTDTQYF. The CDR3 nucleotides read TGTGCCAGCAGCTTAGTTGGGTTTGGGCTAGCGGAGCCTAGCACAGATACGCAGTATTTT.

The chain recombines TRBV19 with TRBJ2-1; the D gene could be TRBD1 or TRBD2 (5 bases each). Germline V gene data show CDR1 as LNHDA and CDR2 as SQIVND (reference sequence). CDR3 length: 13 amino acids. Between the trimmed V and J ends, which lost 6 bases and 7 bases, there was a span of 13 bases. CDR3 in amino acids: CASRGTSQNEQFF. The CDR3 coding sequence is TGTGCCAGTAGGGGGACGTCCCAAAATGAGCAGTTCTTC. The full variable domain, its missing parts supplied by reference TRBV19 and TRBJ2-1, is DGGITQSPKYLFRKEGQNVTLSCEQNLNHDAMYWYRQDPGQGLRLIYYSQIVNDFQKGDIAEGYSVSREKKESFPLTVTSAQKNPTAFYLCASRGTSQNEQFFGPGTRLTVL.